The rows below give T cell receptor beta chains drawn from one sample of a study of human T cells and chemical hapten exposure. Using its own MiXCR run on the RACE reads, TCRdb lists one record per CDR3 protein. The sample includes approximately 77,000 distinct CDR3 sequences, roughly 15% seen only once; the top ten take 3.5% to 6%. The starting material was whole blood, obtained in connection with sensitization to the hapten diphenylcyclopropenone (DPC). These receptor sequences come from a woman in her fifties or sixties with alopecia areata. Some clones in this sample may be carry-over from other donors' samples. The CDR3 runs from the conserved cysteine through the conserved F or W. The D gene is left open where the match is weak. Clone size, where shown, is once, few, many, or a class for clones that have expanded.

v_call	clone_size	j_call	d_call	cdr3_nt	cdr3_aa
TRBV4-3	many	TRBJ1-1	NA	TGCGCCAGCAGCCGAGGGTTATCTGAAGCTTTCTTT	CASSRGLSEAFF
TRBV12-5	NA	TRBJ1-1	TRBD1	TGTGCTAGTGGTTTACGCGGGACAGGGAACACTGAAGCTTTCTTT	CASGLRGTGNTEAFF
TRBV20-1	NA	TRBJ2-3	TRBD2	TGCAGTGCTAGAGGAGGGGTAAGCGGGGGCACAGATACGCAGTATTTT	CSARGGVSGGTDTQYF
TRBV28	NA	TRBJ2-7	NA	TGTGCCAGCAGAGGGACACACTACGAGCAGTACTTC	CASRGTHYEQYF
TRBV20-1	few	TRBJ2-1	NA	TGCAGTGCTAGCACCGGGTTAGGGAGTAATGAGCAGTTCTTC	CSASTGLGSNEQFF
TRBV11-3	NA	TRBJ1-1	NA	TGTGCCAGCAGCTCTCCCACGGGCCCCGGAGGGGCTGAAGCTTTCTTT	CASSSPTGPGGAEAFF
TRBV11-2	NA	TRBJ2-5	TRBD1	TGTGCCAGCAGCTATAACAGGGGAACATCGGAGACCCAGTACTTC	CASSYNRGTSETQYF
TRBV28	NA	TRBJ2-4	NA	TGTGCCAGCACCAAACAGGGACCCAAAAACATTCAGTACTTC	CASTKQGPKNIQYF
TRBV28	many	TRBJ2-3	NA	TGTGCCAGCAGTTGGCGGGGACGGGCCAGCACAGATACGCAGTATTTT	CASSWRGRASTDTQYF
TRBV11-3	NA	TRBJ2-5	NA	TGTGCCAGCAGCTGGGGACTTCAAGAGACCCAGTACTTC	CASSWGLQETQYF
TRBV19	NA	TRBJ2-7	NA	TGTGCCAGTAGTCGGGCGGCGACAGCCTACGAGCAGTACTTC	CASSRAATAYEQYF
TRBV29-1	few	TRBJ1-1	NA	TGCAGCGCCGGTGAAGCTTTCTTT	CSAGEAFF
TRBV11-2	few	TRBJ2-7	NA	TGTGCCAGCAGCGCGGGACAGTCCGCCTACGAGCAGTACTTC	CASSAGQSAYEQYF
TRBV7-9	NA	TRBJ1-1	NA	TGTGCCAGCAGCCTAGAACCCGCCGGCGCTTTCTTT	CASSLEPAGAFF
TRBV11-2	NA	TRBJ1-2	TRBD1	TGTGCCAGCAGCTTTTCGGGGGACAGGTCAGGCTATGGCTACACCTTC	CASSFSGDRSGYGYTF
TRBV3-1	NA	TRBJ1-5	NA	TGTGCCAGCAGCCAAGATCCCCAGGGACAATATAGCAATCAGCCCCAGCATTTT	CASSQDPQGQYSNQPQHF
TRBV3-1	NA	TRBJ2-1	NA	TGTGCCAGCAGCCAAGGAACGGGGGAGAATGAGCAGTTCTTC	CASSQGTGENEQFF
TRBV6-2/TRBV6-3	few	TRBJ2-1	NA	TGTGCCAGCAGTAGGGAAACCCTCGTTCACAATGAGCAGTTCTTC	CASSRETLVHNEQFF
TRBV28	NA	TRBJ2-3	NA	TGTGCCAGCAACGCTCAGGCAGATACGCAGTATTTT	CASNAQADTQYF
TRBV20-1	few	TRBJ1-2	NA	TGCAGTGCTAGGTTACGCACCTCCTATGGCTACACCTTC	CSARLRTSYGYTF
TRBV30	NA	TRBJ2-2	NA	TGTGCCTGGAGTCCTCCCTACCCCGGGGAGCTGTTTTTT	CAWSPPYPGELFF
TRBV5-1	many	TRBJ1-1	NA	TGCGCCAGTAGACGGGGATCCACTGAAGCTTTCTTT	CASRRGSTEAFF
TRBV20-1	NA	TRBJ2-6	NA	TGCAGTGCCCCTGCGGCCCCCGGGGCCAACGTCCTGACTTTC	CSAPAAPGANVLTF
TRBV7-2	few	TRBJ2-3	NA	TGTGCCAGCAGCTGGACGGATACAGATACGCAGTATTTT	CASSWTDTDTQYF
TRBV5-6	many	TRBJ2-1	NA	TGTGCCAGCAGTCTCCCCCGGAAGGGGAATGAGCAGTTCTTC	CASSLPRKGNEQFF
TRBV3-1	NA	TRBJ2-1	NA	TGTGCCAGCAGCCGCGGACGGTACAATGAGCAGTTCTTC	CASSRGRYNEQFF
TRBV7-2	NA	TRBJ2-3	TRBD2	TGTGCCAGCAGCTTAGTAGGTTTTTCTGGCGGGAGGACAGATACGCAGTATTTT	CASSLVGFSGGRTDTQYF
TRBV2	NA	TRBJ2-1	TRBD2	TGTGCCAGCATCAGGCTAGCGGGAGTGGTCAATGAGCAGTTCTTC	CASIRLAGVVNEQFF
TRBV15	NA	TRBJ1-5	NA	TGTGCCACCAGCCCCGGAGGCAGGGGAAATCAGCCCCAGCATTTT	CATSPGGRGNQPQHF
TRBV11-2	NA	TRBJ2-5	NA	TGTGCCAGCAGCTTAGATCCGCGGCCACAAGAGACCCAGTACTTC	CASSLDPRPQETQYF
TRBV10-2	few	TRBJ2-2	TRBD2	TGCGCCAGCACCGGGACTAGTAACACCGGGGAGCTGTTTTTT	CASTGTSNTGELFF
TRBV29-1	NA	TRBJ2-1	TRBD1	TGCAGCGTTGATTCGTGGGACAGACCTAACATCGGGAATGAGCAGTTCTTC	CSVDSWDRPNIGNEQFF
TRBV3-1	NA	TRBJ2-1	NA	TGTGCCAGCAGCCAGGACCGTTTTAGCAATGAGCAGTTCTTC	CASSQDRFSNEQFF
TRBV29-1	many	TRBJ1-1	NA	TGCAGCGCCGCCCTGGGCGTGAACACTGAAGCTTTCTTT	CSAALGVNTEAFF
TRBV29-1	medium-sized	TRBJ2-7	NA	TGCAGCGTTGGCGGCGGACCCTACGAGCAGTACTTC	CSVGGGPYEQYF
TRBV12-3/TRBV12-4	NA	TRBJ2-6	NA	TGTGCCAGCAGTCGAGGCCTCTCTGGGGCCAACGTCCTGACTTTC	CASSRGLSGANVLTF
TRBV3-1	many	TRBJ2-2	NA	TGTGCCAGCAGCCACAGGACCGGGGAGCTGTTTTTT	CASSHRTGELFF
TRBV14	NA	TRBJ2-7	NA	TGTGCCAGCAGCCGATATGACGACGAGCAGTACTTC	CASSRYDDEQYF
TRBV2	medium-sized	TRBJ2-2	NA	TGTGCCAGCAGTTCGGGACCGACGAACACCGGGGAGCTGTTTTTT	CASSSGPTNTGELFF
TRBV28	few	TRBJ2-3	NA	TGTGCCAGCAGTCCCCTCGCGGGAAGGAAGTCAGATACGCAGTATTTT	CASSPLAGRKSDTQYF